The rows below give T cell receptor beta chains drawn from one sample of a study of shared clonotypes between healthy human individuals. Profiling relied on immunoSEQ multiplex PCR, and the TCRdb table lists in-frame clones only, not all of them. The data hold just over 2,000,000 clones, with 85% to 95% observed a single time. What was sequenced was naive CD4+ T cells sorted from blood. Receptors were obtained from a man aged 18 to 30 in good health. CDR3s leave out the opening cysteine and the closing phenylalanine or tryptophan. Clone size is stated in some rows and not others, as once, few, many or a class when expanded.

cdr3_aa: ASSIIAGTGTPEAF; v_call: TRBV14; clone_size: -; j_call: TRBJ1-1
cdr3_aa: AWSWSRMNTEAF; v_call: TRBV30; clone_size: -; j_call: TRBJ1-1
cdr3_aa: ASSSAREWTNGQPQH; v_call: TRBV5-6; clone_size: -; j_call: TRBJ1-5
cdr3_aa: ASATQGATTEAF; v_call: TRBV2; clone_size: -; j_call: TRBJ1-1
cdr3_aa: ASSLSRDHYEQY; v_call: TRBV27; clone_size: -; j_call: TRBJ2-7
cdr3_aa: ASSPDLKQRDTQY; v_call: TRBV5-1; clone_size: -; j_call: TRBJ2-3
cdr3_aa: ASSLLDGNNEQF; v_call: TRBV7-9; clone_size: -; j_call: TRBJ2-1
cdr3_aa: ASKLEYYNSPLH; v_call: TRBV2; clone_size: -; j_call: TRBJ1-6
cdr3_aa: ASDRGPNNEQF; v_call: TRBV6-1; clone_size: -; j_call: TRBJ2-1
cdr3_aa: ASSRDRGAYTEAF; v_call: TRBV11-2; clone_size: -; j_call: TRBJ1-1
cdr3_aa: ASSRTSGQETQY; v_call: TRBV19; clone_size: -; j_call: TRBJ2-5
cdr3_aa: ASSNRGLRGNTEAF; v_call: TRBV13; clone_size: -; j_call: TRBJ1-1
cdr3_aa: ASGQGRGSDTQY; v_call: TRBV2; clone_size: -; j_call: TRBJ2-3
cdr3_aa: ASSPSRGNEKLF; v_call: TRBV18; clone_size: -; j_call: TRBJ1-4
cdr3_aa: ASSIDPSSNQPQH; v_call: TRBV19; clone_size: -; j_call: TRBJ1-5
cdr3_aa: ASSSKRSGEGPSYEQY; v_call: TRBV5-1; clone_size: -; j_call: TRBJ2-7
cdr3_aa: SVGMGISGAYNEQF; v_call: TRBV29-1; clone_size: -; j_call: TRBJ2-1
cdr3_aa: ASSFRPGGARETQY; v_call: TRBV6-5; clone_size: -; j_call: TRBJ2-5
cdr3_aa: ASRESSGSGEQY; v_call: TRBV6-5; clone_size: -; j_call: TRBJ2-7
cdr3_aa: ASSQDYEGLEQF; v_call: TRBV4-3; clone_size: once; j_call: TRBJ2-1
cdr3_aa: AWSGKTDFNEKLF; v_call: TRBV30; clone_size: -; j_call: TRBJ1-4
cdr3_aa: AWSPGLNQPQH; v_call: TRBV30; clone_size: -; j_call: TRBJ1-5
cdr3_aa: ASSLPREGNYGYT; v_call: TRBV28; clone_size: -; j_call: TRBJ1-2
cdr3_aa: ASSQEGTGLSTDTQY; v_call: TRBV4-3; clone_size: -; j_call: TRBJ2-3
cdr3_aa: ASSITQANTGELF; v_call: TRBV19; clone_size: -; j_call: TRBJ2-2
cdr3_aa: ASGFPGAETQY; v_call: TRBV12-5; clone_size: -; j_call: TRBJ2-5
cdr3_aa: ASSLVTGIPGNTIY; v_call: TRBV5-1; clone_size: -; j_call: TRBJ1-3
cdr3_aa: ASSDGTGGTYEQY; v_call: TRBV6-1; clone_size: -; j_call: TRBJ2-7
cdr3_aa: ASSSPLIRGRVSGNTIY; v_call: TRBV28; clone_size: -; j_call: TRBJ1-3
cdr3_aa: ASSEPGGRDSYEQY; v_call: TRBV28; clone_size: -; j_call: TRBJ2-7
cdr3_aa: ASATQGYGYT; v_call: TRBV6-1; clone_size: -; j_call: TRBJ1-2
cdr3_aa: ASSVILAGGPHEQF; v_call: TRBV7-9; clone_size: -; j_call: TRBJ2-1
cdr3_aa: ASSHDFNYGYT; v_call: TRBV14; clone_size: -; j_call: TRBJ1-2
cdr3_aa: ASSQLTGGGYGYT; v_call: TRBV4-3; clone_size: -; j_call: TRBJ1-2
cdr3_aa: ASSSGTATGPLH; v_call: TRBV5-6; clone_size: -; j_call: TRBJ1-6
cdr3_aa: ATRRTGQPTEAF; v_call: TRBV6-5; clone_size: -; j_call: TRBJ1-1
cdr3_aa: ASSWGGGPLYQPQH; v_call: TRBV5-5; clone_size: -; j_call: TRBJ1-5
cdr3_aa: AWSVDGGNQPQH; v_call: TRBV30; clone_size: -; j_call: TRBJ1-5
cdr3_aa: ASSLIRDTEAF; v_call: TRBV5-1; clone_size: -; j_call: TRBJ1-1